One sample yielded the 27 T cell receptor beta chains listed below, sequenced in a study of CD8+ T cells in alopecia areata. Sequencing used cDNA as its template, made by extracting RNA and reverse transcribing it. The assay was immunoSEQ multiplex PCR, and TCRdb's table has in-frame clones only and misses some. This table has 110,000 or so clones, 45% to 60% appearing once. Sequencing was performed on NKG2D-low CD8+ T cells sorted from blood. The receptors shown here come from a human donor with alopecia areata.

This clone was counted a few times. The rearrangement links TRBV5-6 to TRBJ2-7; 7 bases match TRBD1. Germline CDR1 SGHDT, CDR2 YYEEEE. This CDR3 comprises 13 residues. V gave up 4 bases and J gave up 7 bases; unmatched junction bases: 8. The CDR3 loop is CASSPGTVWEQYF. The CDR3 DNA sequence: TGTGCCAGCAGCCCCGGGACAGTCTGGGAGCAGTACTTC.

The chain carries TRBV7-2 and TRBJ2-7; 7 bases fit TRBD2. Germline V gene lookup returns CDR1 SGHTA and CDR2 FQGNSA. Trimming cost V 5 bases and J 0 bases; bases outside gene matches: 7. The CDR3 loop spans 15 amino acids. CDR3 DNA: TGTGCCAGCAGCCCGCTAGCGGTAAACTCCTACGAGCAGTACTTC. Its protein is CASSPLAVNSYEQYF.

This sequence joins TRBV7-9 and TRBJ2-2; 9 positions agree with TRBD1. Germline V gives CDR1 SEHNR, CDR2 FQNEAQ (reference sequence). This CDR3 spans 17 amino acids. V was clipped by 5 bases and J by 1 base; unmatched bases: 8. DNA of the CDR3: TGTGCCAGCAGCGACCCCCGGACAGGGGTGAACACCGGGGAGCTGTTTTTT. It translates to CASSDPRTGVNTGELFF.

This rearrangement joins TRBV19 to TRBJ2-7, with TRBD1 matching over 7 bases. The CDR3 is made up of 15 amino acids. Germline values: CDR1 LNHDA, CDR2 SQIVND (reference sequence). With V trimmed by 3 bases and J by 2 bases, 7 bases remained unmatched. CDR3 in amino acids: CASSIGAGQAYEQYF. The CDR3 coding sequence is TGTGCCAGTAGTATCGGTGCCGGACAGGCCTACGAGCAGTACTTC.

The chain recombines TRBV7-2 with TRBJ1-1; TRBD1 matches 7 bases. The length of the CDR3 is 13 residues. Germline V gene sequence: CDR1 SGHTA, CDR2 FQGNSA. Germline trimming cut 4 bases from V and 12 bases from J; bases unmatched to any gene: 11. The CDR3: CASSSGRDRGTFF. CDR3 nucleotide sequence: TGTGCCAGCAGCTCCGGTCGGGACAGAGGAACTTTCTTT. Looking up the rest from reference TRBV7-2 and TRBJ1-1 gives the full variable domain: GAGVSQSPSNKVTEKGKDVELRCDPISGHTALYWYRQSLGQGLEFLIYFQGNSAPDKSGLPSDRFSAERTGGSVSTLTIQRTQQEDSAVYLCASSSGRDRGTFFGQGTRLTVV.

This clone counts as medium-sized. This chain links TRBV18 with TRBJ1-5; D perhaps matches TRBD1 (5 bases). Deletions cut 8 bases from V and 4 bases from J, with 15 bases between. CDR1 and CDR2 from the germline V gene are KGHSH and LQKENI. The CDR3 consists of 14 residues. CDR3 in DNA: TGTGCCAGCAAAGGCCGGGACTTAAATCAGCCCCAGCATTTT. Translation: CASKGRDLNQPQHF.

The genes are TRBV27 and TRBJ2-5; TRBD2 agrees at 8 bases. The closer fit of TRBJ2-7 to the DNA end suggests the J call may be wrong. This CDR3 region has 14 residues. Germline-derived CDR1 and CDR2 are MNHEY and SMNVEV (reference sequence). The CDR3 protein is CASTFSSGGYEQYF. CDR3 nucleotide sequence: TGTGCCAGCACCTTCTCCAGCGGGGGATACGAGCAGTACTTC.

The rearrangement joins TRBV5-1 to TRBJ2-1; TRBD2 matches at 11 bases. CDR1 is SGHRS, CDR2 YFSETQ, per germline. V trimming: 5 bases; J trimming: 10 bases; junction bases outside the gene matches: 14. The CDR3 extends over 16 amino acids. The CDR3 reads CASRPVAGGPGEEQFF. CDR3 nucleotides: TGCGCCAGCAGACCGGTAGCGGGAGGGCCGGGGGAGGAGCAGTTCTTC.

This clone was picked up one time. This chain connects TRBV7-2 to TRBJ2-7, with no clear D. The CDR3 runs 13 residues. Looked up from germline, CDR1 is SGHTA and CDR2 is FQGNSA. Trimming pared 1 base from V and 0 bases from J, leaving 4 bases between. CDR3 amino acids: CASSLDYSYEQYF. The CDR3 nucleotides are TGTGCCAGCAGCTTAGACTACTCCTACGAGCAGTACTTC.

The chain couples TRBV27 to TRBJ2-7; no clear D. This CDR3 has 12 residues. Trimming left V 5 bases short and J 3 bases short, with 8 bases between. Germline V gene sequence: CDR1 MNHEY, CDR2 SMNVEV (reference sequence). CDR3: CASSAFDYEQYF. CDR3 nucleotide sequence: TGTGCCAGCAGTGCCTTCGACTACGAGCAGTACTTC.

This rearrangement joins TRBV7-9 to TRBJ1-3; D is unclear. V lost 8 bases and J 4 bases, leaving 0 bases between the germline ends. Germline CDR1 is SEHNR and CDR2 is FQNEAQ (reference sequence). CDR3 length: 9 residues. CDR3 coding DNA: TGTGCCAGCGGAAACACCATATATTTT. Translation: CASGNTIYF.

This clone was observed once. Here the CDR3 DNA reads TGCGCCAGCAGCCAAGATCAATGGGTAGAGACAGGGGATGGCTACACCTTC. It encodes CASSQDQWVETGDGYTF. The chain is built from TRBV4-1 and TRBJ1-2, with TRBD1 identical over 8 bases. CDR3 size: 17 residues. Trimming removed 0 bases from V and 6 bases from J; junction bases left unmatched: 12. The germline V gene encodes CDR1 MGHRA and CDR2 YSYEKL.

The chain joins TRBV29-1 to TRBJ2-2, with D hard to call. Germline values: CDR1 SQVTM, CDR2 ANQGSEA. CDR3 length: 11 residues. Trimming pared 4 bases from V and 3 bases from J, leaving 3 bases between. The chain's CDR3 is CSVVDTGELFF. CDR3 nucleotide sequence: TGCAGCGTTGTGGACACCGGGGAGCTGTTTTTT.

This chain links TRBV7-8 with TRBJ2-7; no definite D call. The V and J ends lost 4 bases and 4 bases respectively, with 11 bases between them. Germline values: CDR1 SGHVS, CDR2 FQNEAQ. The CDR3 has 13 amino acids. CDR3 coding DNA: TGTGCCAGCAGCTACGACAATTTGTACGAGCAGTACTTC. Translating it yields CASSYDNLYEQYF.

The V gene is TRBV6-1, the J gene TRBJ2-1; D is ambiguous. The CDR3 loop spans 10 amino acids. Trimming took 7 bases from V and 6 from J, leaving 4 bases between them. CDR1 MNHNS and CDR2 SASEGT come from the germline V gene. CDR3 sequence (DNA): TGTGCCAGCATGGGCAATGAGCAGTTCTTC. Encoded protein: CASMGNEQFF.

This clone appeared a few times. The rearrangement uses TRBV29-1 and TRBJ1-1; D gene uncertain. Germline V gene lookup returns CDR1 SQVTM and CDR2 ANQGSEA. Trimming took 7 bases from V and 8 from J, leaving 14 bases between them. This CDR3 has 11 amino acids. The CDR3 DNA reads TGCAGCGCCATCGCGGGGTCCGAAGCTTTCTTT. Its protein is CSAIAGSEAFF.

The chain has TRBV29-1 and TRBJ2-1; maybe TRBD1 (5 bases). The CDR3 has 12 residues. The germline V gene encodes CDR1 SQVTM and CDR2 ANQGSEA. Trimming removed 3 bases from V and 5 bases from J, with 8 bases in between. The CDR3 sequence is CSVDYRNNEQFF. The CDR3 bases are TGCAGCGTTGACTACAGGAACAATGAGCAGTTCTTC.

There are a few counts of this clone. This sequence joins TRBV2 and TRBJ1-5; no clear D gene. Germline V gene sequence: CDR1 SNHLY, CDR2 FYNNEI. Deletions cut 6 bases from V and 6 bases from J, with 12 bases between. The CDR3 loop spans 13 amino acids. The CDR3 coding sequence is TGTGCCAGCAGGAGGACGGGGAGTCAGCCCCAGCATTTT. Translation: CASRRTGSQPQHF.

This clone was found a few times. J is TRBJ2-2 and V is TRBV25-1; no firm D call. Trimming cost V 4 bases and J 6 bases, with 0 bases left between them. The CDR3 runs 10 residues. Germline loops: CDR1 MGHDK, CDR2 SYGVNS. This CDR3 reads CASSAGELFF. For the CDR3, the DNA is TGTGCCAGCAGTGCCGGGGAGCTGTTTTTT.

This clone was seen only a few times. This sequence joins TRBV28 and TRBJ2-4, with 9 bases fitting TRBD1. CDR1 is MDHEN, CDR2 SYDVKM, per germline. The J segment lost 11 bases and the V segment lost 4 bases, leaving 6 bases of the junction unmatched. CDR3 length: 13 residues. The CDR3 spells CASSWDREGVQYF. CDR3 sequence (DNA): TGTGCCAGCAGTTGGGACAGGGAAGGAGTTCAGTACTTC.

This clone was detected once. The chain has TRBV6-5 and TRBJ2-5; unclear D gene. The germline CDR1 and CDR2 sequences are MNHEY and SVGAGI. Trimming cost V 6 bases and J 2 bases, with 4 bases left between them. The CDR3 has 11 residues. The CDR3 loop reads CASSQQETQYF. CDR3 nucleotides: TGTGCCAGCAGCCAGCAAGAGACCCAGTACTTC.

V gene TRBV6-5 combines with J gene TRBJ2-1; TRBD2 might be the D (5 bases). This CDR3 comprises 14 residues. Trimming left V 4 bases short and J 1 base short, with 8 bases between. Germline V gene sequence: CDR1 MNHEY, CDR2 SVGAGI. The CDR3 protein is CASSFSDSYNEQFF. In nucleotides, the CDR3 is TGTGCCAGCAGTTTTAGCGATTCCTACAATGAGCAGTTCTTC.

By its share, this clone is medium-sized. The identical CDR3 is also encoded by other nucleotide sequences in the sample. J is TRBJ2-5 and V is TRBV27; D gene uncertain. V was trimmed by 4 bases and J by 7 bases, leaving 7 bases between them. Germline V gives CDR1 MNHEY, CDR2 SMNVEV (reference sequence). CDR3 length: 11 amino acids. The CDR3 loop is CASSSGPTQYF. CDR3 nucleotide sequence: TGTGCCAGCAGTTCCGGGCCGACCCAGTACTTC.

V is TRBV7-8 and J is TRBJ2-4; D tentatively reads TRBD1 or TRBD2 (5 bases each). The CDR3 extends over 20 amino acids. V was shortened by 7 bases and J by 0 bases, with 28 bases between the two germline ends. CDR1 and CDR2 from the germline V gene are SGHVS and FQNEAQ. CDR3 sequence reads: CASTNARGNDLTLAKNIQYF. CDR3 nucleotide sequence: TGTGCCAGCACAAACGCCCGGGGCAATGACCTAACACTAGCCAAAAACATTCAGTACTTC.

This chain joins TRBV6-6 and TRBJ2-3, with TRBD2 identical over 9 bases. The length of the CDR3 is 15 residues. J lost 0 bases, V lost 6 bases, and 4 bases had no gene match. Per the germline V gene, CDR1 is MNHNY and CDR2 is SVGAGI (reference sequence). This CDR3 is CASSQGTSSTDTQYF. DNA of the CDR3: TGTGCCAGCAGCCAAGGGACTAGCAGCACAGATACGCAGTATTTT.

J is TRBJ2-5 and V is TRBV10-3, with TRBD1 identical over 8 bases. The germline V gene encodes CDR1 ENHRY and CDR2 SYGVKD. With V trimmed by 2 bases and J by 5 bases, 7 bases remained unmatched. The CDR3 spans 15 residues. The CDR3 DNA follows: TGTGCCATCAGTGAGAGCAGGGGGCTGGACGAGACCCAGTACTTC. Translated, it gives CAISESRGLDETQYF.

This clone appeared once. The rearrangement joins TRBV6-1 to TRBJ2-7, with D hard to call. CDR1 MNHNS and CDR2 SASEGT come from the germline V gene. The CDR3 totals 14 residues. Trimming shortened V by 4 bases and J by 4 bases, and 14 bases separated the two germline ends. The CDR3 bases are TGTGCCAGCAGTGTTGGACCGATAGAGTACGAGCAGTACTTC. Translated, it gives CASSVGPIEYEQYF.